The 32 T cell receptor beta chains in this list originate from one sample, sequenced in a study of a mutant IDH1 vaccine in newly diagnosed glioma. Time point reported: week 35, safety follow-up. Alongside topical imiquimod, each dose of vaccine comprised 300 ug of mutant IDH1 20-mer peptide. Their antigens are not known. Only in-frame clones appear in the TCRdb table, and some are missing; sequencing was by immunoSEQ multiplex PCR. The sample has some 33,000 clones; about 80% are singletons. The specimen comprised PBMCs, sampled from a glioma patient whose treatment included an IDH1 peptide vaccine. Source of these receptors: a woman in her thirties or forties with glioma.

This clone has just one count. The V gene is TRBV6-6, the J gene TRBJ2-7, with D possibly TRBD2 on 6 matching bases. Germline CDR1 is MNHNY and CDR2 is SVGAGI (reference sequence). Trimming took 8 bases from V and 5 from J, leaving 13 bases between them. This CDR3 contains 12 residues. CDR3 residues: CASGGGNHEQYF. The CDR3 DNA sequence: TGTGCCAGCGGCGGAGGGAACCACGAGCAGTACTTC.

The chain is built from TRBV18 and TRBJ2-1, with D uncertain. The CDR3 has 11 amino acids. CDR1 KGHSH and CDR2 LQKENI come from the germline V gene. Trimming removed 3 bases from V and 6 bases from J, with 3 bases in between. For the CDR3, the DNA is TGTGCCAGCTCACCCATCAATGAGCAGTTCTTC. Translated, it gives CASSPINEQFF.

This clone was seen a few times. V and J are TRBV6-5 and TRBJ1-1; possibly TRBD1 for D (5 bases). Germline loops: CDR1 MNHEY, CDR2 SVGAGI. Trimming cost V 0 bases and J 4 bases, with 9 bases left between them. The CDR3 is made up of 14 amino acids. CDR3 DNA: TGTGCCAGCAGTTACTCGGGGACGGCCACTGAAGCTTTCTTT. This codes for CASSYSGTATEAFF.

The chain is built from TRBV19 and TRBJ1-2; the match to TRBD1 covers 7 bases. The V segment lost 3 bases and the J segment 7 bases; nucleotides outside the gene matches: 11. The germline gives CDR1 LNHDA, CDR2 SQIVND (reference sequence). The CDR3 covers 15 residues. In DNA form, the CDR3 reads TGTGCCAGTAGTATCGGGACAGCTAATCCTTCTGGCTACACCTTC. Protein: CASSIGTANPSGYTF.

This clone was picked up a small number of times. The DNA for the CDR3 is TGTGCCAGCAGTTACTCGACGTTGGGGCAGGAGACCCAGTACTTC. It yields the protein CASSYSTLGQETQYF. The V call is TRBV6-5, the J call TRBJ2-5; perhaps TRBD1 as D (5 bases). Germline CDR1 MNHEY, CDR2 SVGAGI. There are 15 residues in the CDR3. V shed 0 bases and J shed 5 bases, with 13 bases lying between them.

This clone has just a few counts. The rearrangement uses TRBV10-3 and TRBJ2-7, with TRBD1 as a possible D gene (5 bases). The V end lost 4 bases, the J end lost 1 base, and 17 bases lay between the germline ends. Germline loops: CDR1 ENHRY, CDR2 SYGVKD. This CDR3 comprises 16 residues. DNA of the CDR3: TGTGCCATCAGTGTGTCGGGCCAGGGCAGTTCCTACGAGCAGTACTTC. Its translation is CAISVSGQGSSYEQYF.

The genes are TRBV30 and TRBJ1-6; D not resolved. This CDR3 comprises 15 residues. Germline lookup yields CDR1 GTSNPN and CDR2 SVGIG (reference sequence). V was trimmed by 5 bases and J by 3 bases, leaving 14 bases between them. The CDR3 coding sequence is TGTGCCTGGGATGTCCAGACGGACTATAATTCACCCCTCCACTTT. Its translation is CAWDVQTDYNSPLHF.

The genes are TRBV13 and TRBJ1-3, with D unclear. Germline V CDR1 and CDR2: PRHDT, FYEKMQ (reference sequence). V was trimmed by 4 bases and J by 7 bases, leaving 14 bases between them. This CDR3 comprises 14 residues. CDR3 amino acids: CASSSPGWLNTIYF. The CDR3 DNA follows: TGTGCCAGCAGCTCCCCGGGGTGGCTGAACACCATATATTTT.

This clone has a handful of counts. The chain combines TRBV6-1 with TRBJ1-2, with a weak D call TRBD1 (5 bases). The CDR3 sequence is 15 residues long. Trimming removed 6 bases from V and 4 bases from J, with 18 bases in between. The V gene's germline CDR1 is MNHNS and CDR2 SASEGT. CDR3 DNA sequence: TGTGCCAGCAGCCACACTACAGGTCTTGGCTATGGCTACACCTTC. It is translated as CASSHTTGLGYGYTF.

The chain joins TRBV4-1 to TRBJ2-7; the match to TRBD1 covers 7 bases. The CDR3 contains 13 residues. V gave up 2 bases and J gave up 3 bases; unmatched junction bases: 1. Germline values: CDR1 MGHRA, CDR2 YSYEKL. DNA of the CDR3: TGCGCCAGCAGCCAACGGGACAGCTACGAGCAGTACTTC. The encoded protein is CASSQRDSYEQYF.

The table lists this clone with a few counts. This sequence joins TRBV6-5 and TRBJ1-1; D is unclear. Trimming left V 1 base short and J 1 base short, with 7 bases between. The CDR3 loop spans 14 amino acids. CDR1 and CDR2 (germline): MNHEY, SVGAGI. This chain's CDR3 is CASSYFQENTEAFF. CDR3 DNA sequence: TGTGCCAGCAGTTACTTCCAGGAGAACACTGAAGCTTTCTTT.

This chain connects TRBV19 to TRBJ1-5, with 8 bases identical to TRBD1. Losses at the gene ends were 3 bases for V and 6 bases for J; bases not matched to a gene: 10. The germline V gene has CDR1 LNHDA and CDR2 SQIVND (reference sequence). This CDR3 has 16 amino acids. The CDR3 nucleotides are TGTGCCAGTAGTATGTTCGGCCAGGGGGCGAGTCAGCCCCAGCATTTT. Its protein is CASSMFGQGASQPQHF.

The V call is TRBV6-1, the J call TRBJ1-2; D is ambiguous. V was trimmed by 2 bases and J by 2 bases, leaving 9 bases between them. The length of the CDR3 is 14 residues. Per germline, CDR1 MNHNS and CDR2 SASEGT. The CDR3 is CASSEPGRNYGYTF. Written as DNA, the CDR3 is TGTGCCAGCAGTGAACCCGGACGAAACTATGGCTACACCTTC.

This clone was observed once. V gene TRBV18 combines with J gene TRBJ2-7; D unresolved. The germline V gene has CDR1 KGHSH and CDR2 LQKENI. The CDR3 has 13 residues. The V end was cut by 1 base, the J end by 3 bases, with 7 bases between. CDR3 sequence: CASSPRTGYEQYF. The CDR3 DNA sequence: TGTGCCAGCTCACCACGGACGGGCTACGAGCAGTACTTC.

The gene calls are TRBV7-9 and TRBJ2-1; 8 bases map to TRBD2. From germline, CDR1 is SEHNR and CDR2 FQNEAQ (reference sequence). The V segment lost 4 bases and the J segment 14 bases; nucleotides outside the gene matches: 7. The CDR3 spans 12 residues. In DNA form, the CDR3 reads TGTGCCAGCAGCTCCCAAACGGGAGGGGAGTTCTTC. Amino acids: CASSSQTGGEFF.

CDR3 region: CASSVTPGGRGLTGELFF. CDR3 nucleotide sequence: TGTGCCAGCAGCGTAACCCCGGGGGGGCGGGGATTGACCGGGGAGCTGTTTTTT. This rearrangement joins TRBV9 to TRBJ2-2; TRBD2 matches 8 bases. V lost 1 base, J lost 5 bases, and 13 bases stayed unmatched. This CDR3 has 18 amino acids. Germline V gene sequence: CDR1 SGDLS, CDR2 YYNGEE.

This rearrangement joins TRBV6-1 to TRBJ1-2, with a possible D match to TRBD1 (6 bases). The CDR3 has 16 amino acids. From germline, CDR1 is MNHNS and CDR2 SASEGT. The ends were cut back, 1 base at V and 8 bases at J, with 20 bases in the middle. CDR3 nucleotides: TGTGCCAGCAGTGAAGGGGGGTCTTTCAGCCAGGGGGGCTACACCTTC. Its protein product is CASSEGGSFSQGGYTF.

V and J are TRBV5-5 and TRBJ1-2; D ambiguous. This CDR3 has 14 residues. The V gene's germline CDR1 is SGHKS and CDR2 YYEKEE (reference sequence). The ends were cut back, 4 bases at V and 2 bases at J, with 12 bases in the middle. CDR3 loop: CASSLRPRNYGYTF. The CDR3 coding sequence is TGTGCCAGCAGCCTACGACCGAGAAACTATGGCTACACCTTC.

This clone has a handful of counts. The germline gene is not matched at one end of the junction; a read error may be the cause. This chain uses TRBV7-2 with TRBJ1-5, with D unclear. Germline CDR1 SGHTA, CDR2 FQGNSA. The CDR3 runs to 12 residues. The CDR3 bases are TGTGCCAGCAGCTTCGATTTTGGGCCACGGGTATTT. This codes for CASSFDFGPRVF. Variable domain in full (rest from reference TRBV7-2 and TRBJ1-5): GAGVSQSPSNKVTEKGKDVELRCDPISGHTALYWYRQSLGQGLEFLIYFQGNSAPDKSGLPSDRFSAERTGGSVSTLTIQRTQQEDSAVYLCASSFDFGPRVFGDGTRLSIL.

The chain combines TRBV29-1 with TRBJ2-3; possible D gene TRBD2, 7 bases. The V end lost 4 bases, the J end lost 2 bases, and 16 bases lay between the germline ends. The CDR3 is 15 residues long. Germline lookup yields CDR1 SQVTM and CDR2 ANQGSEA. CDR3 bases: TGCAGCGTTGTAGGGGGGGGAAAGTCCACAGATACGCAGTATTTT. Translation: CSVVGGGKSTDTQYF.

The gene calls are TRBV27 and TRBJ1-1; 8 nucleotides line up with TRBD1. The CDR3 is 15 residues long. The ends lost 1 base at V and 1 base at J; junction bases unmatched: 2. The germline gives CDR1 MNHEY, CDR2 SMNVEV (reference sequence). CDR3 sequence reads: CASSLWTGRNTEAFF. CDR3 sequence (DNA): TGTGCCAGCAGTTTATGGACAGGGAGGAACACTGAAGCTTTCTTT.

CDR3 in DNA: TGTGCCAGCAGCTCCCGGACTAGCAGAAATGAGCAGTTCTTC. It encodes CASSSRTSRNEQFF. This chain connects TRBV7-6 to TRBJ2-1; 8 nucleotides align to TRBD2. The CDR3 length is 14 residues. V shed 4 bases, J shed 7 bases, and the junction held 6 bases outside the gene matches. Germline V lookup: CDR1 SGHVS, CDR2 FNYEAQ.

The chain has TRBV5-1 and TRBJ2-5; possibly TRBD2 for D (6 bases). Germline V gene sequence: CDR1 SGHRS, CDR2 YFSETQ. V was trimmed by 4 bases and J by 3 bases, leaving 13 bases between them. This CDR3 is 14 amino acids long. The CDR3 DNA reads TGCGCCAGCAGCCAGCGGAGGGGAGAAGAGACCCAGTACTTC. It codes for CASSQRRGEETQYF.

This rearrangement joins TRBV20-1 to TRBJ1-2; D remains unclear. The CDR3 is 11 amino acids. Germline CDR1 is DFQATT and CDR2 is SNEGSKA (reference sequence). V was shortened by 2 bases and J by 6 bases, with 7 bases between the two germline ends. The CDR3 loop reads CSARSGDGYTF. Here the CDR3 DNA reads TGCAGTGCTAGATCTGGGGATGGCTACACCTTC.

The chain carries TRBV9 and TRBJ1-5; D unresolved. Trimming stripped 0 bases from V and 0 bases from J, with 4 bases between. This CDR3 comprises 14 residues. Germline CDR1 SGDLS, CDR2 YYNGEE. CDR3 DNA sequence: TGTGCCAGCAGCGTAGACAATAGCAATCAGCCCCAGCATTTT. Translating it yields CASSVDNSNQPQHF.

The chain is built from TRBV9 and TRBJ1-1; no definite D call. The CDR3 runs 12 residues. V shed 0 bases and J shed 1 base, with 1 base lying between them. Germline V gene sequence: CDR1 SGDLS, CDR2 YYNGEE. CDR3 loop: CASSVENTEAFF. The CDR3 DNA follows: TGTGCCAGCAGCGTAGAGAACACTGAAGCTTTCTTT.

This clone was observed once. CDR3 sequence reads: CASGLGQGYPQHF. The CDR3 DNA reads as TGTGCTAGTGGTTTGGGACAGGGGTATCCCCAGCATTTT. This chain connects TRBV12-5 to TRBJ1-5; 8 positions match TRBD1. The CDR3 consists of 13 residues. The germline gives CDR1 LGHNT, CDR2 FRNRAP. J gave up 10 bases and V 1 base, and 3 bases lay outside the gene matches.

V gene TRBV6-5 combines with J gene TRBJ2-2, with a weak D call TRBD1 (6 bases). CDR1 and CDR2 from the germline V gene are MNHEY and SVGAGI. The CDR3 covers 14 residues. V was pared by 7 bases and J by 1 base, with 10 bases between. The CDR3 sequence: CASNRQVNTGELFF. The CDR3 DNA follows: TGTGCCAGCAACAGACAGGTGAACACCGGGGAGCTGTTTTTT.

This chain links TRBV15 with TRBJ1-3; 8 bases match TRBD1. Looked up from germline, CDR1 is LNHNV and CDR2 is YYDKDF (reference sequence). After removal of 1 base from V and 0 bases from J, the junction contained 2 bases not matched to a gene. CDR3 length: 16 amino acids. CDR3 protein: CATSRGTGSSGNTIYF. As DNA, the CDR3 is TGTGCCACCAGCAGAGGGACAGGGTCCTCTGGAAACACCATATATTTT.

The chain employs TRBV7-2 and TRBJ1-2, with D tentatively TRBD1 (5 bases). The CDR3 has 14 amino acids. The germline gives CDR1 SGHTA, CDR2 FQGNSA. The V and J ends lost 3 bases and 8 bases respectively, with 16 bases between them. The CDR3 spells CASSLTEILGGYTF. CDR3 DNA: TGTGCCAGCAGCTTGACAGAAATCTTAGGGGGCTACACCTTC. The full variable domain, with the rest looked up from reference TRBV7-2 and TRBJ1-2, is GAGVSQSPSNKVTEKGKDVELRCDPISGHTALYWYRQSLGQGLEFLIYFQGNSAPDKSGLPSDRFSAERTGGSVSTLTIQRTQQEDSAVYLCASSLTEILGGYTFGSGTRLTVV.

The sample holds one count of this clone. V gene TRBV5-4 combines with J gene TRBJ2-2; D gene uncertain. The length of the CDR3 is 15 residues. The germline gives CDR1 SGHNT, CDR2 YYREEE (reference sequence). V lost 2 bases and J 3 bases, leaving 11 bases between the germline ends. In nucleotides, the CDR3 is TGTGCCAGCAGCTTCGGTTTTTTAGACACCGGGGAGCTGTTTTTT. It encodes CASSFGFLDTGELFF.

This clone was recorded once. This chain connects TRBV30 to TRBJ2-5; 12 nucleotides match TRBD2. With 3 bases clipped from V and 5 bases from J, the junction kept 4 bases outside the gene matches. The CDR3 is made up of 14 amino acids. CDR1 is GTSNPN, CDR2 SVGIG, per germline (reference sequence). This chain's CDR3 is CAWRTSGGAETQYF. CDR3 coding DNA: TGTGCCTGGAGGACTAGCGGGGGTGCGGAGACCCAGTACTTC.